This T cell receptor beta chain appears in the sequencing data of a study of human T cells and chemical hapten exposure. Overall study: Alopecia areata, totalis or universalis affected patients who were mostly female.

MiXCR, run by TCRdb on the RACE reads, gives a single entry per CDR3 protein. The data show approximately 100,000 distinct CDR3 sequences, approximately 10% seen once. The time point is: patch test 1, 2 weeks after DPC sensitization. As for treatment: therapeutic diphenylcyclopropenone sensitization with weekly scalp DPC. The authors extracted total RNA from unfractionated whole blood. This clonotype has a handful of counts. V was trimmed by 0 bases and J by 2 bases, leaving 9 bases between them. This CDR3 is built from 15 residues. Germline-derived CDR1 and CDR2 are SGHVS and FNYEAQ. This clonotype originated in a woman in her thirties or forties with alopecia areata. Some clones in this sample may be carry-over from other donors' samples. The chain employs TRBV7-6 and TRBJ2-3; D is possibly TRBD1 (6 bases). Specimen: whole blood, collected in connection with sensitization to the hapten diphenylcyclopropenone (DPC). Here the CDR3 reads CASSLAAGATDTQYF. As DNA, the CDR3 is TGTGCCAGCAGCTTAGCGGCAGGGGCCACAGATACGCAGTATTTT.